This T cell receptor beta chain was recovered during a study of shared clonotypes between healthy human individuals. This CDR3 has 16 residues. Per germline, CDR1 SGHAT and CDR2 FQNNGV. The V end was cut by 5 bases, the J end by 3 bases, with 20 bases between. Here immunoSEQ multiplex PCR was the method, and the copy in TCRdb shows in-frame clones only, minus some. The table has some 100,000 clones, roughly two thirds seen once. There are many counts of this clone. The chain employs TRBV11-2 and TRBJ2-7, with TRBD2 as a possible D gene (6 bases). The source is a woman in her 30s in good health. Sequencing was done on a sample of memory CD8+ T cells sorted from blood. Subset defined: CD45RO+ cells pooled with CCR7-negative TemRA cells. CDR3 in DNA: TGTGCCAGCAGCGAGAATAGGTGGACTATCGACTACGAGCAGTACTTC. Its translation is CASSENRWTIDYEQYF.